The TCR beta chain described here comes from a study of graft-versus-host responses after intestinal transplantation. Study at large: Multivisceral, liver-intestinal, or isolated intestinal transplants were given to recipients. Every transplant recipient was induced with anti-thymocyte globulin, then maintained on tacrolimus and steroids for two to four years.

The method was immunoSEQ multiplex PCR; TCRdb's version includes in-frame clones alone and lacks a portion of them. Of roughly 30,000 clones listed, just under 85% are singletons. The CDR3 totals 18 residues. CDR1 and CDR2 from the germline V gene are SGHTA and FQGNSA. V dropped 1 base and J dropped 6; count of bases not matched to a gene: 14. Study-wide findings and caveats: Researchers found GvH clones in recipient marrow, and some showed up first in ileum or blood. Early HvG declines after transplant were associated with peak circulating GvH clone levels.

About this clone: What it binds is not known.

The rearrangement links TRBV7-2 to TRBJ2-2, with 7 positions matching TRBD2. The origin of this receptor is a human donor who received an intestinal transplant. Source: unstimulated CD8+ T cells sorted from spleen or lymph node cells, taken before intestinal transplant. CDR3 protein: CASSLVSLGLGYPGELFF. In DNA, the CDR3 is TGTGCCAGCAGCTTAGTGTCCCTCGGACTAGGTTACCCCGGGGAGCTGTTTTTT.